These 5 T cell receptor beta chains originate from one sample sequenced in a study of Ad26.COV2.S vaccination and SARS-CoV-2 variants. The assay was immunoSEQ multiplex PCR, and TCRdb's table has in-frame clones only and misses some. The repertoire holds 85,000 to 95,000 clones, less than 85% seen once, with about a sixth in the top ten. The source material was peripheral blood, sampled after recovery from COVID-19. The receptor source for this set is a human donor who had recovered from COVID-19.

The chain has TRBV27 and TRBJ2-3; D gene ambiguous. CDR3 length equals 15 residues. Germline V CDR1 and CDR2: MNHEY, SMNVEV (reference sequence). Trimming took 4 bases from V and 0 from J, leaving 11 bases between them. The CDR3 is CASSYPGTSTDTQYF. The DNA of the CDR3 is TGTGCCAGCAGTTATCCCGGCACTAGCACAGATACGCAGTATTTT.

The genes are TRBV29-1 and TRBJ2-3; 10 nucleotides agree with TRBD2. CDR1 SQVTM and CDR2 ANQGSEA come from the germline V gene. The CDR3 extends over 15 amino acids. Unmatched junction bases numbered 6, after V lost 2 bases and J lost 4 bases. The CDR3 DNA is TGCAGCGTTGAACTAGCGGGAGTCATCCCAGATACGCAGTATTTT. It is translated as CSVELAGVIPDTQYF.

This chain uses TRBV11-2 with TRBJ2-7, with D maybe TRBD1 (7 bases). This CDR3 region has 18 residues. The V end lost 4 bases, the J end lost 1 base, and 23 bases lay between the germline ends. From germline, CDR1 is SGHAT and CDR2 FQNNGV. The CDR3 sequence is CASSSGRDSLLRSYEQYF. The CDR3, as DNA: TGTGCCAGCAGCTCAGGGCGGGACAGCCTACTCCGGTCCTACGAGCAGTACTTC. The complete variable domain, with remaining parts taken from reference TRBV11-2 and TRBJ2-7, reads EAGVAQSPRYKIIEKRQSVAFWCNPISGHATLYWYQQILGQGPKLLIQFQNNGVVDDSQLPKDRFSAERLKGVDSTLKIQPAKLEDSAVYLCASSSGRDSLLRSYEQYFGPGTRLTVT.

The chain has TRBV7-6 and TRBJ2-2; 9 bases align to TRBD1. The germline gives CDR1 SGHVS, CDR2 FNYEAQ. Germline trimming cut 1 base from V and 5 bases from J; bases unmatched to any gene: 2. The CDR3 contains 15 residues. CDR3 nucleotides: TGTGCCAGCAGCTTAGGGACAGGGGTAACCGGGGAGCTGTTTTTT. Translated, it gives CASSLGTGVTGELFF.

The rearrangement joins TRBV6-2 or TRBV6-3 to TRBJ2-1; the D is unclear. Trimming took off 0 bases at V and 4 bases at J, with 7 bases between the two ends. This CDR3 has 14 amino acids. Germline lookup yields CDR1 MNHEY and CDR2 SVGEGT. The DNA for the CDR3 is TGTGCCAGCAGTTACTCCACGGTGTACAATGAGCAGTTCTTC. Its translation is CASSYSTVYNEQFF.